The present entry profiles one T cell receptor (beta chain) with its context. Its target is not known. These data are taken from a study of quantifying T cell responses using KT2 cells. Study-wide context: TCR alpha and beta constant-region primers primed reverse transcription of RNA. The second PCR ran as a qPCR until a predetermined fluorescence threshold was reached.

A range of KT2-to-PBMC ratios was made using fixed PBMC numbers. Findings and limits, study-wide: KT2 sequence counts showed saturation when very many KT2 cells were spiked in. The number of KT2 alpha and beta sequences was a linear function of input KT2 cells.

The cDNA 3' end received a ligated oligonucleotide with a UMI. The first PCR ran 3 to 5 cycles with an equimolar RC1.1 and RC1.2 beta primer mix. MiXCR, applied by TCRdb to the UMI-ligation and nested PCR reads, yields one record per CDR3 protein. The repertoire holds 45,000 to 65,000 distinct CDR3 sequences, around an eighth seen once, with under 10% in the top ten. V dropped 2 bases and J dropped 4 bases, with 13 bases sitting between them. In germline, CDR1 is SNHLY, CDR2 FYNNEI. The CDR3 is made up of 15 amino acids. This TCR was sampled from a human donor. This chain uses TRBV2 with TRBJ2-3; no firm D call. Sequencing was carried out using PBMCs spiked with cells of the T cell clone KT2. In DNA, the CDR3 is TGTGCCAGCAGTGAACAGGCCCTCCAGGCAGATACGCAGTATTTT. Protein product: CASSEQALQADTQYF.